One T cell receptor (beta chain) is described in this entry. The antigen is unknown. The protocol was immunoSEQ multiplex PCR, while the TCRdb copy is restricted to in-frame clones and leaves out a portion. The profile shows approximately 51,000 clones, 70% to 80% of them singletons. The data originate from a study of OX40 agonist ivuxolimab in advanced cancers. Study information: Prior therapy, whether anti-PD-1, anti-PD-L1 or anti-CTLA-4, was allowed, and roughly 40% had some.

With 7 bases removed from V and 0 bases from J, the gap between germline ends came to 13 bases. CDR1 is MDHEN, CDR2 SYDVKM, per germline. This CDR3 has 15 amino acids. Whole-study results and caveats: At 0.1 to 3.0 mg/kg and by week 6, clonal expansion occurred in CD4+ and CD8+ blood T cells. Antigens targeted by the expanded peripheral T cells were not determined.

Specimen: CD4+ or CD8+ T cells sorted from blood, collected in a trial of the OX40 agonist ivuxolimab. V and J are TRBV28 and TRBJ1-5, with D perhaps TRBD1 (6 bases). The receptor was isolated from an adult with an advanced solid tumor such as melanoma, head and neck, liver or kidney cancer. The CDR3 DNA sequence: TGTGCCAGCACCGGAGGGGGTAGTAGCAATCAGCCCCAGCATTTT. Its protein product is CASTGGGSSNQPQHF.